This T cell receptor (beta chain) was obtained from a study of T cells in Graves' hyperthyroidism and ophthalmopathy. Study-level results: Also found in blood were most expanded thyroid clonotypes above 0.001.

This clonotype has more than one count but fewer than ten. The target antigen is unknown. V lost 3 bases to trimming and J lost 2 bases, with 8 bases between them. Germline loops: CDR1 MNHNS, CDR2 SASEGT. The CDR3 has 13 amino acids. Amplification of TCR beta CDR3 regions used RNA as the template. Carried out on the TCR CDR3, a first-round RT-PCR used the HTBI primer set. TCRdb re-analysed the multiplex PCR reads in MiXCR, keeping a single row per CDR3 protein. The sample lists 300,000 to 350,000 distinct CDR3 sequences, less than 20% seen once, with about a sixth in the top ten. The chain employs TRBV6-1 and TRBJ2-7; no clear D. Source material: blood. The TCR originated in a woman aged 40-49 years with Graves' ophthalmopathy. For the CDR3, the DNA is TGTGCCAGCAGTGAGTACCCAACCTACGAGCAGTACTTC. Residues: CASSEYPTYEQYF.